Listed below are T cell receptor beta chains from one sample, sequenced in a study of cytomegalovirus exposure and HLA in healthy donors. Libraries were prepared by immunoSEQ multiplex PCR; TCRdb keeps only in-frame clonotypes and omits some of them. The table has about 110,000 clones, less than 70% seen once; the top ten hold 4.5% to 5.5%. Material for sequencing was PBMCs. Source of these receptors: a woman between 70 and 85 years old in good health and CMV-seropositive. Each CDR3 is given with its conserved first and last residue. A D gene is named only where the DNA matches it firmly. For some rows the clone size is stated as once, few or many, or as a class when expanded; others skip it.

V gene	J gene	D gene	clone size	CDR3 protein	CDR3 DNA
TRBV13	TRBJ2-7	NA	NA	CASSLGTGLLLF	TGTGCCAGCAGCTTAGGAACAGGTCTTTTACTGTTC
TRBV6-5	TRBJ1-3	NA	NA	CASSRGGSGNTIYF	TGTGCCAGCAGTAGGGGGGGCTCTGGAAACACCATATATTTT
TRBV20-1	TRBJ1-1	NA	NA	CSARGGTEAFF	TGCAGTGCTAGAGGCGGGACTGAAGCTTTCTTT
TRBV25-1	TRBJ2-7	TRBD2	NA	CASSPPAGPYEQYF	TGTGCCAGCAGTCCCCCAGCGGGGCCCTACGAGCAGTACTTC
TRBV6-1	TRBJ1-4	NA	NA	CASSEVAAGREKLFF	TGTGCCAGCAGTGAAGTGGCGGCAGGGAGGGAAAAACTGTTTTTT
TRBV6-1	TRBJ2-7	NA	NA	CASSEARGFSYEQYF	TGTGCCAGCAGTGAAGCTCGCGGGTTCTCCTACGAGCAGTACTTC
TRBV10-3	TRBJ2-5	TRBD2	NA	CAISGLAFQETQYF	TGTGCCATCAGTGGACTAGCCTTCCAAGAGACCCAGTACTTC
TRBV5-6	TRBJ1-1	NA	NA	CASTPRRNTEAFF	TGTGCCAGCACCCCGCGGAGGAACACTGAAGCTTTCTTT
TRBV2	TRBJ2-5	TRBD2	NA	CASRKTSGGQETQYF	TGTGCCAGCAGGAAGACTAGCGGGGGACAAGAGACCCAGTACTTC
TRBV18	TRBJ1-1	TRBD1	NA	CASSPQGTGGSEAFF	TGTGCCAGCTCACCACAAGGGACAGGGGGTTCTGAAGCTTTCTTT
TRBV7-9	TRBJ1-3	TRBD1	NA	CASSDRGRNTIYF	TGTGCCAGCAGCGACAGGGGCCGCAACACCATATATTTT
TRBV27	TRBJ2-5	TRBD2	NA	CASSPTQRGGRETQYF	TGTGCCAGCAGCCCGACCCAGCGGGGGGGCCGAGAGACCCAGTACTTC
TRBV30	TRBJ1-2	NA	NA	CAWNSGVYGYTF	TGTGCCTGGAATTCAGGGGTTTATGGCTACACCTTC
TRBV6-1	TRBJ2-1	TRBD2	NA	CASSEGAGGYNEQFF	TGTGCCAGCAGTGAAGGGGCGGGGGGCTACAATGAGCAGTTCTTC
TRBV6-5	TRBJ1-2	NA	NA	CASSTGQTSYTF	TGTGCCAGCAGTACAGGACAGACGAGCTACACCTTC
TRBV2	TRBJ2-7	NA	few	CASRDSGLYEQYF	TGTGCCAGCAGAGACTCGGGACTCTACGAGCAGTACTTC